These 26 T cell receptor beta chains were sequenced from one sample in a study of regulatory T cells in long-lasting Graves disease. Researchers made TCR beta libraries by using iRepertoire HTBI primers and running Arm-PCR on CDR3 regions. TCRdb processed the multiplex PCR reads anew with MiXCR; each CDR3 protein has one entry. The profile shows around 300,000 distinct CDR3 sequences, roughly a fifth of them singletons. Time point given: persistent/refractory GD, antithyroid drugs over 5 years with positive TRAb. Isolated PBMC RNA provided the starting material for the TCR library. The starting material was peripheral blood mononuclear cells (PBMCs), obtained when the disease was refractory, from a patient treated with antithyroid drugs. Receptors were obtained from a female donor with Graves disease.

This clonotype was detected many times. The chain recombines TRBV27 with TRBJ2-7; 7 positions agree with TRBD2. The J segment lost 2 bases and the V segment lost 6 bases, leaving 10 bases of the junction unmatched. The CDR3 covers 15 residues. The germline V gene has CDR1 MNHEY and CDR2 SMNVEV (reference sequence). DNA for the CDR3: TGTGCCAGCAGCAGGACGGGAGGAGGGACCTACGAGCAGTACTTC. It encodes CASSRTGGGTYEQYF.

V and J are TRBV5-1 and TRBJ2-6; TRBD2 aligns across 10 bases. This CDR3 spans 18 amino acids. V was pared by 4 bases and J by 0 bases, with 7 bases of the junction left unmatched. Germline values: CDR1 SGHRS, CDR2 YFSETQ. This CDR3 is CASSRSSGSVSGANVLTF. DNA for the CDR3: TGCGCCAGCAGCCGATCTAGCGGGAGTGTCTCTGGGGCCAACGTCCTGACTTTC. Filled out from reference TRBV5-1 and TRBJ2-6, the complete variable domain reads KAGVTQTPRYLIKTRGQQVTLSCSPISGHRSVSWYQQTPGQGLQFLFEYFSETQRNKGNFPGRFSGRQFSNSRSEMNVSTLELGDSALYLCASSRSSGSVSGANVLTFGAGSRLTVL.

This chain uses TRBV4-1 with TRBJ2-1, with 7 bases matching TRBD2. Germline V gene sequence: CDR1 MGHRA, CDR2 YSYEKL. Trimming cost V 0 bases and J 7 bases; bases outside gene matches: 12. The length of the CDR3 is 17 residues. The CDR3 DNA reads TGCGCCAGCAGCCAAGATCTTGGCGGGAGTACTGGTAATGAGCAGTTCTTC. It codes for CASSQDLGGSTGNEQFF.

V gene TRBV2 combines with J gene TRBJ2-2; D gene uncertain. V was shortened by 3 bases and J by 4 bases, with 9 bases between the two germline ends. This CDR3 contains 14 residues. The germline V gene has CDR1 SNHLY and CDR2 FYNNEI. DNA for the CDR3: TGTGCCAGCAGTGAGTGGGCTGCCACCGGGGAGCTGTTTTTT. This translates into CASSEWAATGELFF.

J is TRBJ2-5 and V is TRBV4-1, with unresolved D. The CDR3 has 14 amino acids. CDR1 and CDR2 from the germline V gene are MGHRA and YSYEKL. V lost 4 bases and J 5 bases, leaving 14 bases between the germline ends. The CDR3: CASSREGFVETQYF. The CDR3 nucleotides are TGCGCCAGCAGCCGAGAAGGTTTCGTGGAGACCCAGTACTTC.

The genes are TRBV7-9 and TRBJ1-5; D ambiguous. In germline, CDR1 is SEHNR, CDR2 FQNEAQ (reference sequence). V lost 1 base and J 9 bases, leaving 7 bases between the germline ends. The length of the CDR3 is 12 residues. The CDR3, as DNA: TGTGCCAGCAGCTTAGGTGAAGGGCCCCAGCATTTT. Residues: CASSLGEGPQHF.

This clonotype has a handful of counts. The gene calls are TRBV10-3 and TRBJ2-7; TRBD1 matches 9 bases. The CDR3 loop spans 13 amino acids. Trimming removed 3 bases from V and 6 bases from J; junction bases left unmatched: 3. Germline CDR1 ENHRY, CDR2 SYGVKD. The CDR3 nucleotides are TGTGCCATCAGTGACCGGGACAGGGTCGAGCAGTACTTC. Its protein is CAISDRDRVEQYF.

In its sample, this clonotype was seen a few times. The rearrangement joins TRBV7-2 to TRBJ1-2, with 10 bases lining up with TRBD1. CDR1 SGHTA and CDR2 FQGNSA come from the germline V gene. With 4 bases clipped from V and 8 bases from J, the junction kept 7 bases outside the gene matches. CDR3 length equals 14 residues. CDR3 residues: CASSSGTGAAGYTF. In nucleotides, the CDR3 is TGTGCCAGCAGCTCTGGGACAGGGGCGGCAGGCTACACCTTC.

This clonotype was picked up many times. V and J are TRBV29-1 and TRBJ2-5; TRBD2 is a possible D gene (6 bases). Trimming stripped 5 bases from V and 6 bases from J, with 19 bases between. Germline values: CDR1 SQVTM, CDR2 ANQGSEA. CDR3 length: 14 amino acids. DNA of the CDR3: TGCAGCGTTCTACCCCCGGACTACCTCCAGACCCAGTACTTC. Protein: CSVLPPDYLQTQYF.

As regards this clonotype: This may stem from a read error, because a much larger clone lies one nucleotide away. V usage is TRBV7-9 and J usage is TRBJ1-1, with D possibly TRBD1 on 5 matching bases. This CDR3 comprises 14 residues. Germline V gene lookup returns CDR1 SEHNR and CDR2 FQNEAQ (reference sequence). V gave up 5 bases and J gave up 4 bases, with 14 bases separating them. The CDR3 here is CASSKTGMSTEAFF. The CDR3, as DNA: TGTGCCAGCAGCAAAACAGGCATGAGCACTGAAGCTTTCTTT.

This clonotype appeared a few times. The V call is TRBV19, the J call TRBJ1-1; D is unclear. Germline V gives CDR1 LNHDA, CDR2 SQIVND (reference sequence). The CDR3 is made up of 14 amino acids. The V gene lost 9 bases and the J gene lost 4 bases, with 18 bases spanning the gap. The CDR3 loop reads CASRDVPMGTEAFF. CDR3 DNA: TGTGCCAGCCGAGACGTACCGATGGGCACTGAAGCTTTCTTT.

The chain has TRBV6-1 and TRBJ2-5; D might be TRBD1 (6 bases). In germline, CDR1 is MNHNS, CDR2 SASEGT. Trimming left V 7 bases short and J 7 bases short, with 19 bases between. CDR3 length: 14 amino acids. In DNA form, the CDR3 reads TGTGCCAGCACCCGGGGTGGGGGCGGAGGGACCCAGTACTTC. Translated: CASTRGGGGGTQYF.

Ten or more counts support this clonotype. V gene TRBV28 combines with J gene TRBJ1-6; D is perhaps TRBD1 (6 bases). The V gene's germline CDR1 is MDHEN and CDR2 SYDVKM. There are 14 residues in the CDR3. Trimming shortened V by 6 bases and J by 11 bases, and 17 bases separated the two germline ends. CDR3 in amino acids: CASSPWGPGTPLHF. The CDR3, as DNA: TGTGCCAGCAGCCCCTGGGGGCCGGGGACACCCCTCCACTTT.

This clonotype was found many times. The V call is TRBV20-1, the J call TRBJ2-7, with a tentative D call TRBD1 (6 bases). The V end was cut by 7 bases, the J end by 2 bases, with 15 bases between. Germline assignment: CDR1 DFQATT and CDR2 SNEGSKA (reference sequence). The CDR3 length is 13 residues. This CDR3 is CSGNRDTTYEQYF. The DNA of the CDR3 is TGCAGTGGTAACCGGGACACCACCTACGAGCAGTACTTC.

This clonotype was seen ten or more times. The J gene is TRBJ1-4, the V gene TRBV12-3 or TRBV12-4, with unresolved D. The CDR3 is 15 residues long. Trimming took 10 bases from V and 0 from J, leaving 15 bases between them. The CDR3 DNA sequence: TGTGCCACCCAAGATACCGCCGCAACTAATGAAAAACTGTTTTTT. This codes for CATQDTAATNEKLFF.

Regarding this clonotype: The junction departs from germline at one end; a sequencing error may be responsible. The rearrangement joins TRBV9 to TRBJ2-1, with D unresolved. Germline CDR1 SGDLS, CDR2 YYNGEE. The CDR3 contains 15 residues. The CDR3 sequence is CASSVSGSSYNEQSF. DNA for the CDR3: TGTGCCAGCAGCGTATCAGGAAGCTCCTACAATGAGCAGTCCTTC.

This clonotype has a count of ten or more. The chain couples TRBV20-1 to TRBJ2-5; the D gene is possibly TRBD1 (5 bases). V dropped 0 bases and J dropped 4 bases, with 18 bases sitting between them. CDR3 length: 16 residues. The V gene's germline CDR1 is DFQATT and CDR2 SNEGSKA (reference sequence). The CDR3 here is CSARDLRQSQVETQYF. DNA for the CDR3: TGCAGTGCTAGAGATCTTCGACAGTCGCAAGTAGAGACCCAGTACTTC.

There are many counts of this clonotype. The V and J genes are TRBV7-8 and TRBJ2-5; D is undetermined. Looked up from germline, CDR1 is SGHVS and CDR2 is FQNEAQ. V was clipped by 3 bases and J by 0 bases, with 8 bases between them. The CDR3 is 14 amino acids. The CDR3 DNA follows: TGTGCCAGCAGCTTTCGGCGGTACCAAGAGACCCAGTACTTC. As protein: CASSFRRYQETQYF.

The gene calls are TRBV10-3 and TRBJ2-2; possible D gene TRBD1, 5 bases. This CDR3 comprises 14 residues. Germline V gives CDR1 ENHRY, CDR2 SYGVKD. V lost 4 bases and J 1 base, leaving 7 bases between the germline ends. In nucleotides, the CDR3 is TGTGCCATCAGTGCAGGACAGAACACCGGGGAGCTGTTTTTT. Its protein is CAISAGQNTGELFF.

The chain carries TRBV4-3 and TRBJ2-1, with a weak D call TRBD2 (6 bases). V was cut by 3 bases and J by 9 bases, with 6 bases left in between. The V gene's germline CDR1 is LGHNA and CDR2 YSLEER. The CDR3 length is 11 residues. The CDR3 nucleotides are TGCGCCAGCAGCCAGGGGGGTGAGCAGTTCTTC. The encoded protein is CASSQGGEQFF.

In this sample, this clonotype turned up a few times. The chain joins TRBV3-1 to TRBJ1-2, with a possible D match to TRBD1 (5 bases). CDR1 is LGHDT, CDR2 YNNKEL, per germline (reference sequence). With 1 base removed from V and 5 bases from J, the gap between germline ends came to 23 bases. This CDR3 comprises 18 residues. This CDR3 reads CASSQAQGMGRRQYGYTF. CDR3 nucleotide sequence: TGTGCCAGCAGCCAAGCGCAGGGAATGGGACGCAGACAATATGGCTACACCTTC.

There are a few counts of this clonotype. One end of the junction does not line up with germline, which may come from a read error. This rearrangement joins TRBV5-5 to TRBJ2-5; D is undetermined. The CDR3 runs to 13 residues. Germline CDR1 is SGHKS and CDR2 is YYEKEE (reference sequence). CDR3 DNA: TGTGCCAGCAGCTTTACACCACAAGAGACCCGGTACTTC. Amino acids: CASSFTPQETRYF.

This clonotype appeared a single time. The J gene is TRBJ2-2, the V gene TRBV7-2; either TRBD1 or TRBD2 may supply D (5 bases each). The CDR3 spans 15 residues. Germline V gene sequence: CDR1 SGHTA, CDR2 FQGNSA. The V end was cut by 4 bases, the J end by 3 bases, with 12 bases between. The CDR3 is CASSWWDEDTGELFF. The CDR3 DNA reads TGTGCCAGCAGCTGGTGGGACGAGGACACCGGGGAGCTGTTTTTT.

This clonotype was counted many times. V usage is TRBV10-3 and J usage is TRBJ1-2; 7 bases are shared with TRBD1. Germline-derived CDR1 and CDR2 are ENHRY and SYGVKD. The length of the CDR3 is 13 residues. The J segment lost 1 base and the V segment lost 8 bases, leaving 4 bases of the junction unmatched. The CDR3 sequence is CAIRQGLNYGYTF. CDR3 nucleotide sequence: TGTGCCATCCGACAGGGCCTTAACTATGGCTACACCTTC.

J is TRBJ2-1 and V is TRBV11-2, with TRBD2 identical over 8 bases. With 0 bases clipped from V and 8 bases from J, the junction kept 9 bases outside the gene matches. Germline CDR1 and CDR2: SGHAT and FQNNGV. The CDR3 is 16 residues long. Written as DNA, the CDR3 is TGTGCCAGCAGCTTAGATCAAGACGGGGGGGTAGATGAGCAGTTCTTC. This gives the protein CASSLDQDGGVDEQFF.

This clonotype was counted between two and nine times. The CDR3 loop reads CASSFTGTGDNEQYF. The CDR3 nucleotides read TGTGCCAGCAGCTTCACCGGGACAGGGGACAACGAGCAGTACTTC. The chain joins TRBV5-5 to TRBJ2-7, with TRBD1 identical over 10 bases. This CDR3 spans 15 amino acids. V lost 2 bases to trimming and J lost 5 bases; unmatched junction nucleotides: 7. The germline CDR1 and CDR2 sequences are SGHKS and YYEKEE (reference sequence).